The 13 T cell receptor beta chains reported below all come from one sample, sequenced in a study of blood T cell repertoires in COVID-19. Repertoires were generated with immunoSEQ multiplex PCR, while TCRdb's copy carries only in-frame clones and drops some. The sample includes around 190,000 clones, 65% to 85% of them seen just once. The sequenced sample consisted of PBMCs or T cells enriched from blood (not recorded which). All receptors come from a woman aged 25 to 39 who had been exposed to COVID-19.

V is TRBV5-1 and J is TRBJ1-4, with D hard to call. The ends were cut back, 3 bases at V and 6 bases at J, with 15 bases in the middle. The CDR3 is 15 amino acids. Germline-derived CDR1 and CDR2 are SGHRS and YFSETQ. The CDR3 reads CASSSAGGGDEKLFF. CDR3 DNA sequence: TGCGCCAGCAGCTCCGCGGGTGGAGGAGATGAAAAACTGTTTTTT.

This clone was detected a few times. This chain connects TRBV4-1 to TRBJ1-5; D unclear. Between the trimmed V and J ends, which lost 0 bases and 1 base, there was a span of 7 bases. The germline V gene encodes CDR1 MGHRA and CDR2 YSYEKL. CDR3 length: 15 residues. The DNA of the CDR3 is TGCGCCAGCAGCCAAGAGGCCCGAAGCAATCAGCCCCAGCATTTT. It is translated as CASSQEARSNQPQHF.

Points on this clone: Other DNA sequences from this sample encode an identical CDR3 as well. The chain is built from TRBV3-1 (or the pseudogene TRBV3-2) and TRBJ2-7; D is undetermined. CDR3 length: 14 amino acids. With 1 base removed from V and 0 bases from J, the gap between germline ends came to 7 bases. Germline V gene sequence: CDR1 LGHDT, CDR2 YNNKEL (reference sequence). The CDR3 coding sequence is TGTGCCAGCAGCCAAGGAACAGACTCCTACGAGCAGTACTTC. As protein: CASSQGTDSYEQYF.

This chain connects TRBV3-1 (or the pseudogene TRBV3-2) to TRBJ1-1, with 7 bases lining up with TRBD1. This CDR3 comprises 14 residues. Unmatched junction bases numbered 4, after V lost 1 base and J lost 5 bases. CDR1 is LGHDT, CDR2 YNNKEL, per germline (reference sequence). DNA for the CDR3: TGTGCCAGCAGCCAAGCACAGGGGAAGACTGAAGCTTTCTTT. Translating gives CASSQAQGKTEAFF.

A single count supports this clone. Other DNA sequences in this sample translate to the same CDR3. CDR3 residues: CASSASGYQETQYF. In DNA, the CDR3 is TGTGCCAGCAGTGCTTCAGGCTACCAAGAGACCCAGTACTTC. The chain links TRBV2 to TRBJ2-5, with D hard to call. CDR3 length: 14 residues. V lost 4 bases and J 0 bases, leaving 9 bases between the germline ends. In germline, CDR1 is SNHLY, CDR2 FYNNEI.

The chain employs TRBV9 and TRBJ2-2, with D perhaps matching TRBD2 (6 bases). The CDR3 sequence is 15 residues long. Germline lookup yields CDR1 SGDLS and CDR2 YYNGEE. Trimming cost V 7 bases and J 8 bases, with 21 bases left between them. The CDR3 region has the DNA TGTGCCAGCCCCGTGAGGAGGCTCGGGACTGGGGAGCTGTTTTTT. Translating it yields CASPVRRLGTGELFF.

The V call is TRBV5-1, the J call TRBJ1-2, with D uncertain. The V and J ends lost 2 bases and 2 bases respectively, with 13 bases between them. The V gene's germline CDR1 is SGHRS and CDR2 YFSETQ. CDR3 length equals 15 residues. CDR3 bases: TGCGCCAGCAGCTTTGGGTCGGAGGGCAACTATGGCTACACCTTC. Its protein product is CASSFGSEGNYGYTF.

J is TRBJ2-7 and V is TRBV6-6; 8 bases fit TRBD1. The trim removed 6 bases at V and 5 bases at J, leaving 9 bases unmatched. The CDR3 has 14 amino acids. The germline CDR1 and CDR2 sequences are MNHNY and SVGAGI (reference sequence). The CDR3 region has the DNA TGTGCCAGCAGCCTTGACAGGGGAGCCCACGAGCAGTACTTC. Its protein is CASSLDRGAHEQYF.

The chain uses TRBV10-1 and TRBJ1-1; 9 bases are a match to TRBD1. J gave up 3 bases and V 6 bases, and 2 bases lay outside the gene matches. The germline V gene encodes CDR1 WNHNN and CDR2 SYGVQD (reference sequence). The CDR3 consists of 13 residues. CDR3 in DNA: TGCGCCAGCAGGAGGGACAGGGACACTGAAGCTTTCTTT. As protein: CASRRDRDTEAFF.

The CDR3 DNA is TGTGCCTGGAGTGTACTGGGGCGGTATGAGCAGTTCTTC. Its protein is CAWSVLGRYEQFF. This chain joins TRBV30 and TRBJ2-1; perhaps TRBD1 as D (5 bases). Trimming cost V 0 bases and J 8 bases, with 11 bases left between them. The CDR3 is 13 residues long. Germline assignment: CDR1 GTSNPN and CDR2 SVGIG (reference sequence).

V is TRBV27 and J is TRBJ2-2; possibly TRBD2 for D (5 bases). V was trimmed by 0 bases and J by 7 bases, leaving 9 bases between them. This CDR3 has 14 amino acids. Germline values: CDR1 MNHEY, CDR2 SMNVEV (reference sequence). The CDR3 region has the DNA TGTGCCAGCAGTTTATCCCCCGGGGTCGGGGAGCTGTTTTTT. It specifies CASSLSPGVGELFF.

Concerning this clone: At one end, the junction sequence differs from germline, possibly due to a read error. The chain has TRBV6-1 and TRBJ1-2, with 8 positions matching TRBD1. The CDR3 is 16 amino acids. Per germline, CDR1 MNHNS and CDR2 SASEGT. The CDR3 spells CASGDPTGEFHYGYTF. The CDR3, as DNA: TGTGCCAGCGGTGATCCGACAGGGGAATTCCACTATGGCTACACCTTC.

V and J are TRBV7-3 and TRBJ1-6, with D tentatively TRBD1 (5 bases). V gave up 5 bases and J gave up 7 bases, with 12 bases separating them. Germline V CDR1 and CDR2: SGHTA, FQGTGA. The CDR3 loop spans 14 amino acids. The CDR3 is CASSLTGVNSPLHF. CDR3 in DNA: TGTGCCAGCAGCCTCACAGGTGTCAATTCACCCCTCCACTTT.